Each of the 9 T cell receptor beta chains below was sequenced from the same sample in a study of T cells in Graves' hyperthyroidism and ophthalmopathy. RNA transcripts yielded amplified TCR beta CDR3 regions. With the HTBI primer set, the TCR CDR3 went through a first round of RT-PCR. TCRdb reprocessed the multiplex PCR reads with MiXCR, giving one entry per CDR3 protein. The sample has 400,000 to 600,000 distinct CDR3 sequences, around 20% seen once. The specimen was blood. The receptors here all came from a man aged 18 to 30 with Graves' hyperthyroidism.

V usage is TRBV28 and J usage is TRBJ1-4; TRBD1 matches at 7 bases. V dropped 3 bases and J dropped 8; count of bases not matched to a gene: 9. This CDR3 has 15 amino acids. Germline CDR1 MDHEN, CDR2 SYDVKM. CDR3 in amino acids: CASSFLTGSNEKLFF. CDR3 DNA: TGTGCCAGCAGTTTCCTGACAGGGTCGAACGAAAAACTGTTTTTT.

Note on this clonotype: In this CDR3 the conserved last residue, phenylalanine or tryptophan, is missing, so a read error is likely. The chain links TRBV12-3 or TRBV12-4 to TRBJ1-5; D uncertain. This CDR3 has 13 residues. Trimming shortened V by 10 bases and J by 3 bases, and 13 bases separated the two germline ends. This CDR3 is CATTRGLNQPQHV. The CDR3 DNA reads TGTGCCACTACAAGAGGTCTCAATCAGCCCCAGCATGTT.

The chain joins TRBV6-5 to TRBJ2-7, with D possibly matching TRBD1 (6 bases). V dropped 0 bases and J dropped 5 bases, with 11 bases sitting between them. There are 14 residues in the CDR3. CDR1 is MNHEY, CDR2 SVGAGI, per germline. The CDR3 region is CASSYSTGRDEQYF. The DNA for the CDR3 is TGTGCCAGCAGTTACTCGACAGGTCGGGACGAGCAGTACTTC.

This clonotype was recorded at least ten times. The chain joins TRBV27 to TRBJ1-1; possibly TRBD1 for D (5 bases). The CDR3 contains 14 residues. V was cut by 2 bases and J by 13 bases, with 20 bases left in between. Germline CDR1 is MNHEY and CDR2 is SMNVEV (reference sequence). CDR3 protein: CASSLLWTGEGLFF. The CDR3, as DNA: TGTGCCAGCAGTTTACTCTGGACGGGGGAAGGTCTTTTCTTT.

The chain carries TRBV12-3 or TRBV12-4 and TRBJ2-7, with 8 bases fitting TRBD1. V shed 3 bases, J shed 3 bases, and the junction held 4 bases outside the gene matches. The CDR3 runs 14 residues. CDR3 bases: TGTGCCAGCAGTTTCCAGGGGGCGTACTACGAGCAGTACTTC. This translates into CASSFQGAYYEQYF.

The V gene is TRBV7-2, the J gene TRBJ1-3, with TRBD1 matching 7 bases. The CDR3 loop spans 17 amino acids. V lost 0 bases to trimming and J lost 2 bases; unmatched junction nucleotides: 7. Germline V gives CDR1 SGHTA, CDR2 FQGNSA. The CDR3 DNA follows: TGTGCCAGCAGCTTAGCGCCCAAGGGGGCTGCTGGAAACACCATATATTTT. This sequence encodes CASSLAPKGAAGNTIYF.

There are many counts of this clonotype. The chain has TRBV6-1 and TRBJ2-2, with a weak D call TRBD1 (5 bases). V gave up 5 bases and J gave up 7 bases, with 11 bases separating them. CDR3 size: 13 residues. CDR1 MNHNS and CDR2 SASEGT come from the germline V gene. CDR3 nucleotides: TGTGCCAGCAGTACCCTAGGGGTCGGGGAGCTGTTTTTT. It is translated as CASSTLGVGELFF.

V usage is TRBV5-1 and J usage is TRBJ1-1, with a tentative D call TRBD1 (6 bases). V was clipped by 1 base and J by 5 bases, with 15 bases between them. The germline CDR1 and CDR2 sequences are SGHRS and YFSETQ. This CDR3 comprises 15 residues. The CDR3 region is CASSLFGGAGTEAFF. In nucleotides, the CDR3 is TGCGCCAGCAGCTTGTTTGGGGGCGCGGGTACTGAAGCTTTCTTT.

V and J are TRBV3-1 and TRBJ2-2; 9 bases map to TRBD1. The germline gives CDR1 LGHDT, CDR2 YNNKEL (reference sequence). CDR3 size: 19 residues. V lost 5 bases to trimming and J lost 6 bases; unmatched junction nucleotides: 19. The CDR3: CASSRSLPTGGHRAGELFF. For the CDR3, the DNA is TGTGCCAGCAGCAGATCGCTTCCGACAGGGGGACACCGCGCCGGGGAGCTGTTTTTT.